This T cell receptor (beta chain) appears in the sequencing data of a study of blood T cells in healthy people across ages (dated by TCRdb to between 2014 and 2016). In the study overall: Template switching captured roughly one uniquely barcoded TCR beta cDNA molecule per two T cells in model experiments. The study measured age-related changes in TCR beta repertoire diversity using deep sequencing normalized with unique cDNA molecular identifiers. Four age groups were formed from the donors: young (average about 15 years), middle-aged (approximately 41), aged (about 68) and long-lived (more than 75). Donors of different ages were randomly distributed across sequencing lanes to avoid experimental bias. For two donors (one aged 18 to 29 and one aged 80 or older), the study analyzed two additional independent replicas of 1 million unique cDNA reads from the same blood draw. Overall results and qualifications from the work: The long-lived group showed more naive CD4+ T cells, fewer expanded clones and increased TCR diversity than the aged group, suggesting age selection. As age increased, observed TCR beta diversity per million T cells dropped in a roughly linear way, and a significant reduction was already evident by age approximately 40. Estimates of total diversity based on one million sequenced T cells were considered lower bounds and underestimates. Because donor CMV infection status was unknown, age-related changes in expanded clonotypes were potentially confounded. There was a strong correlation between observed TCR beta diversity and the percentage of naive T cells measured by flow cytometry. Since profiling was done on bulk unsorted PBMCs, naive and antigen-experienced compartments could not be conclusively compared.

The donors were 40 or so Caucasian individuals from Russia, aged roughly 6 to 90 years, who were systemically healthy. Each donor gave ten milliliters of peripheral blood, collected into EDTA-treated Vacutainer tubes. PBMCs were isolated by Ficoll-Paque density-gradient centrifugation, with at least 6 million obtained per sample. Trizol reagent was used to extract total RNA from PBMCs, with at least 6 micrograms per sample. The percentages of naive CD45RAhigh/CD27high T cells were determined by flow cytometry on a PBMC aliquot from every donor. Library prep was done by 5' RACE. Sequencing used an Illumina HiSeq 2500. A second PCR of about 6 to 11 cycles was performed with a sample-barcoded 5' primer and a J-beta primer mix. A template-switch 5' adaptor carrying 12 random nucleotides introduced a unique molecular identifier onto each TCR beta cDNA molecule. At least 2.5 million CDR3-containing paired-end reads were obtained from each sample. The Mint cDNA synthesis kit, primed by a TRBC-specific oligonucleotide, was used to synthesize first-strand cDNA from all RNA. Following uracil-DNA glycosylase treatment, all cDNA underwent a first 18-cycle PCR with the universal primers M1SS and BC2_uni_R. In the source study's methods: Each sample was normalized by randomly selecting 1 million high-quality reads, each carrying a distinct molecular identifier. Instead of being binned into consensus sequences, reads that shared molecular identifiers were thrown out. MiTCR, run with a Q25 quality threshold and the strictest error-elimination algorithm, handled CDR3 identification, clonotype clustering and error correction. A nonparametric unseen species model with Euler transformation was used to estimate a lower bound on total TCR beta diversity. TCRdb reprocessing: public reads trimmed at Q25 with fastp, clones called with MiXCR, in-frame beta chains kept. Here each entry gathers all rows of one CDR3 protein and keeps the most common genes and DNA. The V and J calls, along with clone size, are taken from TCRdb and not from the paper's own processing. This sample holds around 800,000 distinct CDR3 sequences; under 80% were observed only once. Jointly, the top ten make up about a quarter of the sample.

As to this clonotype: Its antigen target is currently unknown. Base-call qualities are not available, and no considerably larger clone is one nucleotide away.

This sequence originates from a man in his thirties or forties in good health. The sample consisted of blood.

CDR3 reads: CAISDRGDEQFF. DNA sequence: TGTGCCATCAGTGACAGGGGGGATGAGCAGTTCTTC. The rearrangement combines TRBV10-3 with TRBJ2-1, with a weak D call of TRBD1 (7 bases match). The junction shows trimming of 3 bases on V and 8 bases on J, plus 8 bases between the germline ends. The CDR3 spans 12 residues, from the cysteine through the phenylalanine. Here the CDR3 DNA is all that survives: 36 bases in frame from base 1. CDR1 and CDR2, looked up from the germline V gene, are ENHRY and SYGVKD.